This T cell receptor (beta chain) was documented in a study of Graves' ophthalmopathy and Graves' hyperthyroidism. Study in general: At initial diagnosis, peripheral blood was obtained, and this preceded any treatment.

The V end was cut by 6 bases, the J end by 10 bases, with 18 bases between. There are 14 residues in the CDR3. Germline V lookup: CDR1 SGHAT, CDR2 FQDESV (reference sequence). RNA transcripts were the template, and TCR beta CDR3 regions were amplified from them. Scientists carried out first-round RT-PCR using HTBI primers and then a second-round multiplex PCR. TCRdb reprocessed the multiplex PCR reads with MiXCR, giving one entry per CDR3 protein. The profile shows under 400,000 distinct CDR3 sequences, roughly a sixth of them singletons. Where ophthalmopathy was present, donors had moderate-to-severe activity, CAS ≥3, NOSPECS ≥4 and duration under 3 months. Out of about 11 ml of fresh peripheral blood, PBMCs were obtained. This clonotype showed up many times. Its antigen is unknown. Study observations and caveats: Blood also held most thyroid clonotypes expanded above 0.001 frequency.

V gene TRBV11-1 combines with J gene TRBJ1-4; a possible D gene is TRBD1 (5 bases). The sequence came from an adult man with Graves' ophthalmopathy. The sequencing sample was made of peripheral blood. The CDR3 region is CASRDRDRIGKLFF. The DNA for the CDR3 is TGTGCCAGCAGAGACCGGGACCGCATCGGAAAACTGTTTTTT.